The 8 T cell receptor beta chains in this list originate from one sample, sequenced in a study of Ad26.COV2.S vaccination and SARS-CoV-2 variants. Treatment indicated: roughly 20 received Ad26.COV2.S at low or high dose, single or two shots; several received placebo; per-sample allocation not given. Collection of the samples took place on day 63 after the first injection of vaccine or placebo. Assay used: immunoSEQ multiplex PCR; TCRdb lists only in-frame clones, some missing. The repertoire consists of hundreds of thousands of clones, with 90% occurring once and the leading ten covering 9% to 15%. This material consisted of peripheral blood, taken in a trial of Ad26.COV2.S vaccine versus placebo. The receptors were sampled from a person between 18 and 60 years old who received the Ad26.COV2.S COVID-19 vaccine or a placebo.

V usage is TRBV30 and J usage is TRBJ2-7; D may be TRBD2 (6 bases). With 3 bases removed from V and 1 base from J, the gap between germline ends came to 7 bases. The CDR3 has 12 amino acids. Germline CDR1 and CDR2: GTSNPN and SVGIG (reference sequence). CDR3 sequence (DNA): TGTGCCTGGAGCGGAGGGTCCTACGAGCAGTACTTC. As protein: CAWSGGSYEQYF.

The rearrangement joins TRBV6-5 to TRBJ1-4; possible D gene TRBD1, 6 bases. Deletions cut 8 bases from V and 2 bases from J, with 15 bases between. The germline V gene has CDR1 MNHEY and CDR2 SVGAGI. The CDR3 totals 15 residues. The CDR3 is CASVWGGRTNEKLFF. Here the CDR3 DNA reads TGTGCCAGCGTTTGGGGGGGCCGCACTAATGAAAAACTGTTTTTT.

In this sample, this clone turned up a few times. The V call is TRBV12-3 or TRBV12-4, the J call TRBJ2-2, with D perhaps TRBD2 (6 bases). CDR3 length: 13 amino acids. The V and J ends lost 8 bases and 1 base respectively, with 8 bases between them. CDR3 region: CASHSGNTGELFF. CDR3 coding DNA: TGTGCCAGCCATAGCGGGAACACCGGGGAGCTGTTTTTT.

The chain is built from TRBV5-5 and TRBJ2-5; 8 bases map to TRBD1. Trimming at V came to 3 bases and at J to 5 bases, leaving 12 bases not matched to a gene. The CDR3 runs 16 residues. Germline assignment: CDR1 SGHKS and CDR2 YYEKEE (reference sequence). The CDR3, as DNA: TGTGCCAGCAGCTCCGGGACAGGAAAGAGCGGGGAGACCCAGTACTTC. It specifies CASSSGTGKSGETQYF. The whole variable domain, filled in from reference TRBV5-5 and TRBJ2-5, reads DAGVTQSPTHLIKTRGQQVTLRCSPISGHKSVSWYQQVLGQGPQFIFQYYEKEERGRGNFPDRFSARQFPNYSSELNVNALLLGDSALYLCASSSGTGKSGETQYFGPGTRLLVL.

V gene TRBV6-4 combines with J gene TRBJ1-1, with D perhaps matching TRBD1 (6 bases). Germline-derived CDR1 and CDR2 are MRHNA and SNTAGT. Trimming left V 6 bases short and J 10 bases short, with 24 bases between. This CDR3 is built from 15 residues. CDR3 bases: TGTGCCAGCAGAGAAACCGGGACATCATCAGGAGTAGCTTTCTTT. Its protein is CASRETGTSSGVAFF.

J is TRBJ1-6 and V is TRBV6-4; a weak D match, TRBD1 (6 bases). V was cut by 6 bases and J by 7 bases, with 13 bases left in between. This CDR3 contains 14 residues. Per germline, CDR1 MRHNA and CDR2 SNTAGT. CDR3 region: CASRQQGDNSPLHF. CDR3 DNA sequence: TGTGCCAGCAGACAACAGGGAGACAATTCACCCCTCCACTTT.

The V call is TRBV7-2, the J call TRBJ2-1, with D hard to call. The germline V gene has CDR1 SGHTA and CDR2 FQGNSA. The V and J ends lost 7 bases and 1 base respectively, with 11 bases between them. This CDR3 is built from 14 residues. CDR3 in DNA: TGTGCCAGCACTCGCGCCAATTCCTACAATGAGCAGTTCTTC. Translated: CASTRANSYNEQFF.

The rearrangement joins TRBV4-3 to TRBJ1-1; D is ambiguous. The CDR3 has 15 amino acids. V shed 0 bases and J shed 2 bases, with 10 bases lying between them. Germline V CDR1 and CDR2: LGHNA, YSLEER. The CDR3 coding sequence is TGCGCCAGCAGCCAAGATCTGGGAGAAAACACTGAAGCTTTCTTT. Protein sequence: CASSQDLGENTEAFF.